This record concerns one T cell receptor (beta chain) sequence. Generated by immunoSEQ multiplex PCR, the TCRdb table keeps only in-frame clones and is missing some. This sample has around 1.4 million clones, with around 98.5% found just once. These data belong to a study of shared clonotypes between healthy human individuals. The wider study: CD4 naive cells filled three plates per donor, CD4 memory three, CD8 naive two and CD8 memory one.

Splitting the CD4+ cells yielded a CD45RA+ naive subset and a CD45RA-negative memory subset. The trim removed 0 bases at V and 3 bases at J, leaving 8 bases unmatched. Germline lookup yields CDR1 KGHSH and CDR2 LQKENI. The CDR3 loop spans 16 amino acids. This receptor was taken from a man aged 25-45 years in good health. This chain joins TRBV18 and TRBJ2-7, with 7 bases identical to TRBD1. Sequenced sample: naive CD4+ T cells sorted from blood. Specified subset: CD45RA+ positively selected. In DNA form, the CDR3 reads TGTGCCAGCTCACCACCGAGGGAAGGGGGCATCTACGAGCAGTACTTC. This gives the protein CASSPPREGGIYEQYF.